This paragraph covers one T cell receptor beta chain sequence. This entry comes from a study of blood T cell repertoires in COVID-19. Study in general: The United States, Italy and Spain provided the acute and convalescent COVID-19 samples.

The germline CDR1 and CDR2 sequences are SGHTA and FQGNSA. The CDR3 has 15 amino acids. V shed 5 bases and J shed 0 bases, with 13 bases lying between them. Patients at the Seattle site were enrolled during active infection and followed longitudinally. Method: immunoSEQ multiplex PCR; TCRdb's copy keeps in-frame clones and lacks some. The sample shows about 200,000 clones, 70% to 80% of them seen only once. The sequenced sample consisted of peripheral blood. The chain couples TRBV7-2 to TRBJ1-2; possible D gene TRBD1, 5 bases. This TCR came from a woman in her forties with COVID-19, enrolled during active disease. The CDR3 loop is CASSPPTAPNYGYTF. In DNA, the CDR3 is TGTGCCAGCAGCCCACCGACAGCTCCTAACTATGGCTACACCTTC.